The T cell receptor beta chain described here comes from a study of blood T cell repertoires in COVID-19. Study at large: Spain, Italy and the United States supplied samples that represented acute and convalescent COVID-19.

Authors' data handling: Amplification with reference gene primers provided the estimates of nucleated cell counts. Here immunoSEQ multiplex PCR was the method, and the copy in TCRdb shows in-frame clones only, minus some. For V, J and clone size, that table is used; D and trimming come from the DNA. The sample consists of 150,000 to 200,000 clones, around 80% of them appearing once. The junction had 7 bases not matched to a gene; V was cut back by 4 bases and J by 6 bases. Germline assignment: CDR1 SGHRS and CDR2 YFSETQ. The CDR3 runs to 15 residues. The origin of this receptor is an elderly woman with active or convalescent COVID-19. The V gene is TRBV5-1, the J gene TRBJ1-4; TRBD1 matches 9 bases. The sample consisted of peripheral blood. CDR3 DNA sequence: TGCGCCAGCAGCCCGACACAGGGGGCGGATGAAAAACTGTTTTTT. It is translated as CASSPTQGADEKLFF.